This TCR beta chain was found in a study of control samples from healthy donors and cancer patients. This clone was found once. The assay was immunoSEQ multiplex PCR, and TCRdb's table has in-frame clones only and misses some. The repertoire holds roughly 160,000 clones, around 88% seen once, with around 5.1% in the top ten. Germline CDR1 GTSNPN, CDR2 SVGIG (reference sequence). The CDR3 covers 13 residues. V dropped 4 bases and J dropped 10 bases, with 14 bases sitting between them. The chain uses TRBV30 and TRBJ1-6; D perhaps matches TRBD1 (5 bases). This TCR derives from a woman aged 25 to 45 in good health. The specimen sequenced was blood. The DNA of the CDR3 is TGTGCCTGGACCGTAAGTAGGGACTCACCCCTCCACTTT. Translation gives CAWTVSRDSPLHF.